A selection of T cell receptor beta chains follows, all from one sample in a study of read filtering for tumor transcriptome and immune sequencing. TCRdb re-derived calls from the reads in MiXCR, one entry per CDR3 protein. The table records some 15,000 distinct CDR3 sequences, about a fifth of them present only once. The specimen was a population of CD138-negative cells sorted from bone marrow. All receptors come from a donor at least 40 years old with multiple myeloma. The CDR3 runs from the conserved cysteine through the conserved F or W. The D gene is left open where the match is weak. A row's size may be missing; if present it is once, few, many or a size class.

>TRBV20-1|TRBJ2-7|.|many
TGCAGTGCTAGAGATCAGGGCGGGGTGTTCGAAGAGCAGTACTTC
CSARDQGGVFEEQYF
>TRBV14|TRBJ1-1|.|.
TGTGCCAGCAGCTGGAATGGAGGGGTCGGGACTGAAGCTTTCTTT
CASSWNGGVGTEAFF
>TRBV7-9|TRBJ2-3|.|many
TGTGCCAGCAGCTTAGATGGGGGCACAGATACGCAGTATTTT
CASSLDGGTDTQYF
>TRBV2|TRBJ1-5|.|.
TGTGCCAGCAGGGACGACAGGAGCAATCAGCCCCAGCATTTT
CASRDDRSNQPQHF
>TRBV7-2|TRBJ2-3|.|.
TGTGCCAGCAGCTTAACAGGGCAGGCCGCAGATACGCAGTATTTT
CASSLTGQAADTQYF
>TRBV4-2|TRBJ2-7|TRBD1|few
TGTGCCAGCAGCCAAGATCGACAGGGGGCCTACGAGCAGTACTTC
CASSQDRQGAYEQYF
>TRBV11-3|TRBJ2-1|.|many
TGTGCCAGCAGCTTATTGGTCGTTAATGAGCAGTTCTTC
CASSLLVVNEQFF
>TRBV27|TRBJ1-3|.|.
TGTGCCAGCAGGGGACTTGGAAACACCATATATTTT
CASRGLGNTIYF
>TRBV15|TRBJ1-1|TRBD1|many
TGTGCCACCAGTCCTTTGAGGGGACAGATCGGAGCTTTCTTT
CATSPLRGQIGAFF
>TRBV3-1|TRBJ2-5|TRBD2|many
TGTGCCAGCAGCCAGGGGACGGGGACTAGAGTCAGCGGGACCCAGTACTTC
CASSQGTGTRVSGTQYF
>TRBV6-1|TRBJ1-5|.|few
TGTGCCAGCAGCCCGACAGCCGATAGCAATCAGCCCCAGCATTTT
CASSPTADSNQPQHF
>TRBV12-3/TRBV12-4|TRBJ2-5|TRBD2|.
TGTGCTAGCAGTGTCGGGACTAGCAGGTTTGAGACCCAGTACTTC
CASSVGTSRFETQYF
>TRBV3-1|TRBJ1-6|.|many
TGTGCCAGCAGCCAAGTGTCAAATAATTCACCCCTCCACTTT
CASSQVSNNSPLHF
>TRBV11-3|TRBJ1-1|.|many
TGTGCCAGCAGCGTGGGACGGTTGAACACTGAAGCTTTCTTT
CASSVGRLNTEAFF
>TRBV29-1|TRBJ2-1|.|many
TGCAGCGTTGAAAAGTTGGGAGTGCAGTTCTTC
CSVEKLGVQFF
>TRBV5-6|TRBJ2-3|.|many
TGTGCCAGCAGCAGGCGGACAGAGGTTAGCACAGATACGCAGTATTTT
CASSRRTEVSTDTQYF
>TRBV10-3|TRBJ2-1|.|.
TGTGCCATCTTGAGGGGTGGAGGTGAGCAGTTCTTC
CAILRGGGEQFF
>TRBV19|TRBJ1-1|.|many
TGTGCCAGTAGTATCTGGTCTGAAGCTTTCTTT
CASSIWSEAFF
>TRBV6-1|TRBJ1-1|.|many
TGTGCCAGCCTACCCAATGCTTGGACTCAAGGGATGAACACTGAAGCTTTCTTT
CASLPNAWTQGMNTEAFF
>TRBV12-5|TRBJ2-3|.|.
TGTACTAGTGGTCCCCGACAGAGCACAGATACGCAGTATTTT
CTSGPRQSTDTQYF
>TRBV11-2|TRBJ2-3|.|many
TGTGCCAGCAGCTTAGGATTGGCCCACGGTACGCAGTATTTT
CASSLGLAHGTQYF
>TRBV6-1|TRBJ2-7|.|many
TGTGCCAGCAGTGAACACAAATCCCCCGGAGTGAAGTACTTC
CASSEHKSPGVKYF
>TRBV29-1|TRBJ1-2|TRBD1|.
TGCAGCGTGGGGGGACAGCCCCAAGGCTACACCTTC
CSVGGQPQGYTF
>TRBV4-2|TRBJ2-3|TRBD1|many
TGTGCCAGCAGCCAGGATTACAGGGGGTTCCTTAGCACAGATACGCAGTATTTT
CASSQDYRGFLSTDTQYF
>TRBV18|TRBJ2-1|TRBD2|many
TGTGCCAGCTCACCTGGACTAGCGAGCTCCTACAATGAGCAGTTCTTC
CASSPGLASSYNEQFF
>TRBV19|TRBJ2-1|.|many
TGTGCCAGTAGTTTGTTAGGTAGGGATGAGCAGTTCTTC
CASSLLGRDEQFF
>TRBV20-1|TRBJ2-1|.|many
TGCAGTGCTAGCGGGGACCTACTCAATGAGCAGTTCTTC
CSASGDLLNEQFF
>TRBV19|TRBJ2-1|TRBD2|many
TGTGCCAGTAAGTCGACTAGCGGGGGCCCCTACAATGAGCAGTTCTTC
CASKSTSGGPYNEQFF
>TRBV20-1|TRBJ1-2|.|few
TGCAGTGTCCCTTACCGGGAAGACTATGGCTACACCTTC
CSVPYREDYGYTF
>TRBV3-1|TRBJ2-7|TRBD1|.
TGTGCCAGCAGCCGCGACAGGGGTGCCTACGAGCAGTACTTC
CASSRDRGAYEQYF
>TRBV29-1|TRBJ2-1|TRBD1|many
TGCAGCGTTGAAGATCCAGACAGGGAGACTTACAATGAGCAGTTCTTC
CSVEDPDRETYNEQFF
>TRBV6-2/TRBV6-3|TRBJ2-6|.|few
TGTGCCAGCCGTACCGGGGCCAACGTCCTGACTTTC
CASRTGANVLTF
>TRBV10-3|TRBJ1-2|.|few
TGTGCCATCAGGGTGTTGGACACTGCTAACTATGGCTACACCTTC
CAIRVLDTANYGYTF
>TRBV27|TRBJ2-3|.|.
TGTGCCAGCGGAGGTTTGGGGAGCACAGATACGCAGTATTTT
CASGGLGSTDTQYF
>TRBV3-1|TRBJ1-1|.|many
TGTGCCAGCAGCCAAGATCAGGCAGGGAGCACTGAAGCTTTCTTT
CASSQDQAGSTEAFF
>TRBV7-9|TRBJ2-2|TRBD1|many
TGTGCCTGCCAGGGGGCCGGGGAGCTGTTTTTT
CACQGAGELFF
>TRBV10-3|TRBJ2-7|TRBD2|.
TGTGCCATCACAAAGACTAGCGGAAACTCCTACGAGCAGTACTTC
CAITKTSGNSYEQYF
>TRBV4-3|TRBJ2-1|.|.
TGCGCCAGCAGCCAAGATTTTCTCCTGGACAAGTCGCACAATGAGCAGTTCTTC
CASSQDFLLDKSHNEQFF
>TRBV6-5|TRBJ2-2|.|many
TGTGCCAGCAGTTACTCCCTACGCACCGGGGAGCTGTTTTTT
CASSYSLRTGELFF
>TRBV5-1|TRBJ2-3|.|many
TGCGCCAGCCTATCTAGCACAGATACGCAGTATTTT
CASLSSTDTQYF
>TRBV30|TRBJ1-1|.|.
TGTGCCTGGAGTATTGACGGGGGGACTGAAGCTTTCTTT
CAWSIDGGTEAFF
>TRBV12-3/TRBV12-4|TRBJ2-1|TRBD1|many
TGTGCCAGCAGATCATCCGGGACAGGGAACGATGAGCAGTTCTTC
CASRSSGTGNDEQFF
>TRBV29-1|TRBJ1-1|TRBD1|.
TGCAGCGTTGCTACAGGGGCCGACACTGAAGCTTTCTTT
CSVATGADTEAFF
>TRBV6-5|TRBJ1-1|.|few
TGTGCCAGCAGTTACTTGGCTGAAGCTTTCTTT
CASSYLAEAFF
>TRBV4-1|TRBJ1-1|.|many
TGCGCCAGCAGCCCCGTAGGGGGGGTAACTGAAGCTTTCTTT
CASSPVGGVTEAFF
>TRBV12-5|TRBJ2-1|.|many
TGTGCTAGTGGTTTGGGGCAGGGTGTATACAATGAGCAGTTCTTC
CASGLGQGVYNEQFF
>TRBV5-1|TRBJ1-1|.|few
TGCGCCAGCAGCTTGCATGCAACAGGGACGAGTGCCACTGAAGCTTTCTTT
CASSLHATGTSATEAFF
>TRBV7-2|TRBJ2-3|.|.
TGTGCCAGCAGCTTCTTGCGGGGTAGCACAGATACGCAGTATTTT
CASSFLRGSTDTQYF
>TRBV6-2/TRBV6-3|TRBJ1-1|.|.
TGTGCCAGCGTCCGGCTCCGAGGAGTCACTGAAGCTTTCTTT
CASVRLRGVTEAFF
>TRBV7-9|TRBJ1-4|.|.
TGTGCCAGCAGCTCGACCCGGCTGGAAAAACTGTTTTTT
CASSSTRLEKLFF